One and the same sample provided the 25 T cell receptor beta chains below, sequenced in a study of T cell changes during pregnancy in multiple sclerosis (dated by TCRdb to between 2018 and 2021). Libraries were prepared through the immunoSEQ multiplex PCR assay. Sourced from immuneACCESS, this table was stored by TCRdb with only in-frame sequences that have V and J called. A share of the clones is absent; for the studies checked, an unresolved V gene accounts for under half, and the remainder has no known explanation. This sample is represented by 40,000 to 45,000 clones; 70% to 90% of them were singletons. Together, the top ten hold roughly 0.9% of the sample. The specimen was CD4+ T cells from peripheral blood mononuclear cells, collected after pregnancy. The receptors were sampled from a female donor with multiple sclerosis, enrolled in a pregnancy study.

V gene TRBV30 combines with J gene TRBJ2-1; D gene unclear. Germline lookup yields CDR1 GTSNPN and CDR2 SVGIG (reference sequence). This CDR3 spans 13 amino acids. V was pared by 1 base and J by 2 bases, with 6 bases between. CDR3 coding DNA: TGTGCCTGGAGTGATAGTCCCTACAATGAGCAGTTCTTC. Its translation is CAWSDSPYNEQFF.

The V gene is TRBV6-1, the J gene TRBJ2-5, with 9 bases lining up with TRBD1. The CDR3 sequence is 13 residues long. Germline V CDR1 and CDR2: MNHNS, SASEGT. V gave up 8 bases and J gave up 5 bases; unmatched junction bases: 6. In DNA, the CDR3 is TGTGCCAGCGGGGACAGGGCCGGGGAGACCCAGTACTTC. Protein product: CASGDRAGETQYF.

The chain combines TRBV6-5 with TRBJ1-2; D not certain. The germline gives CDR1 MNHEY, CDR2 SVGAGI. Trimming left V 3 bases short and J 6 bases short, with 11 bases between. This CDR3 is 13 amino acids long. The CDR3 here is CASSYDMNHGYTF. In DNA, the CDR3 is TGTGCCAGCAGTTATGACATGAACCATGGCTACACCTTC.

This chain uses TRBV5-1 with TRBJ1-1; TRBD1 matches at 8 bases. The CDR3 runs to 16 residues. Germline V gives CDR1 SGHRS, CDR2 YFSETQ. V gave up 0 bases and J gave up 3 bases; unmatched junction bases: 7. CDR3 bases: TGCGCCAGCAGCTTGGTACAGGGGGTCTCGGACACTGAAGCTTTCTTT. This gives the protein CASSLVQGVSDTEAFF.

The genes are TRBV19 and TRBJ2-2, with 8 bases identical to TRBD2. V was pared by 5 bases and J by 4 bases, with 9 bases of the junction left unmatched. Germline V gene lookup returns CDR1 LNHDA and CDR2 SQIVND (reference sequence). The CDR3 totals 16 residues. The CDR3 DNA reads as TGTGCCAGTAGTTCCCGGGGGGGCCTAGGCACCGGGGAGCTGTTTTTT. As protein: CASSSRGGLGTGELFF.

The gene calls are TRBV6-6 and TRBJ1-1, with D unresolved. V was clipped by 0 bases and J by 1 base, with 3 bases between them. This CDR3 has 13 residues. CDR1 MNHNY and CDR2 SVGAGI come from the germline V gene (reference sequence). For the CDR3, the DNA is TGTGCCAGCAGTTACTCACAGAACACTGAAGCTTTCTTT. It yields the protein CASSYSQNTEAFF.

The gene calls are TRBV18 and TRBJ1-2; D remains ambiguous. Germline CDR1 reads KGHSH; CDR2 reads LQKENI. CDR3 length equals 13 residues. With 3 bases removed from V and 10 bases from J, the gap between germline ends came to 15 bases. DNA for the CDR3: TGTGCCAGCTCACCTTCAGTGCTCCAGGACTACACCTTC. It codes for CASSPSVLQDYTF.

This clone was observed once. V usage is TRBV28 and J usage is TRBJ2-4, with 8 bases that match TRBD2. V was clipped by 2 bases and J by 3 bases; unmatched bases: 0. The CDR3 contains 14 residues. The germline CDR1 and CDR2 sequences are MDHEN and SYDVKM. The CDR3 nucleotides read TGTGCCAGCAGTTTAGCGGGGGGCAAAAACATTCAGTACTTC. Residues: CASSLAGGKNIQYF.

This chain joins TRBV25-1 and TRBJ2-3; 9 bases fit TRBD2. In germline, CDR1 is MGHDK, CDR2 SYGVNS. The ends lost 3 bases at V and 6 bases at J; junction bases unmatched: 10. The CDR3 covers 16 residues. CDR3 DNA sequence: TGTGCCAGCAGTGACTGGAATAGCGGGGGCTTGGATACGCAGTATTTT. Its translation: CASSDWNSGGLDTQYF.

The chain links TRBV7-9 to TRBJ1-1, with 9 nucleotides matching TRBD1. J lost 4 bases, V lost 5 bases, and 5 bases had no gene match. In germline, CDR1 is SEHNR, CDR2 FQNEAQ (reference sequence). This CDR3 has 14 amino acids. Here the CDR3 DNA reads TGTGCCAGCAGCCTACAGGGGGCGGTCACTGAAGCTTTCTTT. Protein product: CASSLQGAVTEAFF.

This clone was picked up a small number of times. This rearrangement joins TRBV5-1 to TRBJ1-6; D is possibly TRBD1 (6 bases). This CDR3 has 14 amino acids. The germline V gene has CDR1 SGHRS and CDR2 YFSETQ. Trimming stripped 0 bases from V and 7 bases from J, with 8 bases between. The CDR3 nucleotides are TGCGCCAGCAGCTTGGAACAGGGAAATTCACCCCTCCACTTT. Protein: CASSLEQGNSPLHF.

This clone was seen more than once but under ten times. The chain employs TRBV19 and TRBJ1-5; weak D call: TRBD1 (6 bases). V dropped 5 bases and J dropped 3 bases, with 14 bases sitting between them. The CDR3 is 15 amino acids. Germline values: CDR1 LNHDA, CDR2 SQIVND (reference sequence). Here the CDR3 DNA reads TGTGCCAGTAGTCCCAGGACAGACGTCAATCAGCCCCAGCATTTT. As protein: CASSPRTDVNQPQHF.

V gene TRBV2 combines with J gene TRBJ1-5, with TRBD1 matching over 7 bases. Losses at the gene ends were 2 bases for V and 7 bases for J; bases not matched to a gene: 5. The CDR3 is made up of 14 amino acids. The germline V gene encodes CDR1 SNHLY and CDR2 FYNNEI. This CDR3 reads CASSEHRGEQPQHF. In nucleotides, the CDR3 is TGTGCCAGCAGTGAACACAGGGGTGAGCAGCCCCAGCATTTT.

The chain carries TRBV6-6 and TRBJ2-2; 8 bases agree with TRBD1. The CDR3 runs to 15 residues. J gave up 5 bases and V 6 bases, and 8 bases lay outside the gene matches. Germline assignment: CDR1 MNHNY and CDR2 SVGAGI (reference sequence). The CDR3 nucleotides read TGTGCCAGCAGCCTAGGACAGGGTAATACCGGGGAGCTGTTTTTT. Encoded protein: CASSLGQGNTGELFF.

The genes are TRBV6-4 and TRBJ2-7; 8 nucleotides line up with TRBD1. The V gene's germline CDR1 is MRHNA and CDR2 SNTAGT. This CDR3 is built from 14 residues. Trimming took 6 bases from V and 5 from J; bases not matched to a gene: 9. This CDR3 reads CASSGPGQVHEQYF. For the CDR3, the DNA is TGTGCCAGCAGCGGGCCGGGACAGGTCCACGAGCAGTACTTC.

The chain uses TRBV2 and TRBJ1-6; D is unclear. The germline V gene encodes CDR1 SNHLY and CDR2 FYNNEI. Trimming took 2 bases from V and 5 from J, leaving 10 bases between them. The CDR3 has 15 residues. DNA for the CDR3: TGTGCCAGCAGTGAATGGCAGCTAGATAATTCACCCCTCCACTTT. Amino acids: CASSEWQLDNSPLHF.

This sequence joins TRBV9 and TRBJ2-2; 11 nucleotides agree with TRBD2. The germline gives CDR1 SGDLS, CDR2 YYNGEE. The CDR3 length is 16 residues. Trimming took 2 bases from V and 4 from J; bases not matched to a gene: 4. This CDR3 is CASSVGLAGGTGELFF. As DNA, the CDR3 is TGTGCCAGCAGCGTCGGGCTAGCGGGGGGCACCGGGGAGCTGTTTTTT.

The genes are TRBV28 and TRBJ1-1; D is perhaps TRBD1 (5 bases). CDR1 is MDHEN, CDR2 SYDVKM, per germline. The CDR3 length is 16 residues. The V gene lost 7 bases and the J gene lost 5 bases, with 23 bases spanning the gap. CDR3 amino acids: CASTPNPLAAGTEAFF. The CDR3 region has the DNA TGTGCCAGCACCCCGAACCCCTTGGCAGCAGGGACTGAAGCTTTCTTT.

J is TRBJ2-3 and V is TRBV10-2; TRBD2 matches at 9 bases. V dropped 3 bases and J dropped 4; count of bases not matched to a gene: 11. This CDR3 is 17 amino acids long. Germline-derived CDR1 and CDR2 are WSHSY and SAAADI. The CDR3 reads CASSDRAGGPVPDTQYF. Here the CDR3 DNA reads TGCGCCAGCAGTGACCGCGCGGGGGGGCCTGTCCCAGATACGCAGTATTTT.

The chain combines TRBV19 with TRBJ2-5; 7 nucleotides match TRBD1. Germline V gene data show CDR1 as LNHDA and CDR2 as SQIVND (reference sequence). CDR3 length: 15 residues. Unmatched junction bases numbered 8, after V lost 5 bases and J lost 2 bases. CDR3 sequence (DNA): TGTGCCAGTAGTTCCTTAGAGGGGGCACAAGAGACCCAGTACTTC. This encodes CASSSLEGAQETQYF.

The chain is built from TRBV29-1 and TRBJ2-1; TRBD2 matches 13 bases. This CDR3 comprises 16 residues. CDR1 and CDR2 from the germline V gene are SQVTM and ANQGSEA. J gave up 2 bases and V 4 bases, and 5 bases lay outside the gene matches. The CDR3 DNA sequence: TGCAGCGTTGGGACTAGCGGGGGTAAACCCTACAATGAGCAGTTCTTC. Its translation is CSVGTSGGKPYNEQFF.

This chain joins TRBV11-2 and TRBJ2-1; 9 bases line up with TRBD2. This CDR3 contains 16 residues. Germline trimming cut 2 bases from V and 3 bases from J; bases unmatched to any gene: 5. In germline, CDR1 is SGHAT, CDR2 FQNNGV. The CDR3 sequence: CASSLMASGDYNEQFF. In DNA, the CDR3 is TGTGCCAGCAGCTTAATGGCTAGCGGGGACTACAATGAGCAGTTCTTC.

V usage is TRBV2 and J usage is TRBJ1-2; TRBD1 aligns across 7 bases. The junction had 6 bases not matched to a gene; V was cut back by 6 bases and J by 2 bases. Germline V gene data show CDR1 as SNHLY and CDR2 as FYNNEI. The CDR3 runs 14 residues. The CDR3 DNA follows: TGTGCCAGCAGGCTGCCGGGACAGAACTATGGCTACACCTTC. It yields the protein CASRLPGQNYGYTF.

The chain combines TRBV29-1 with TRBJ2-1; 7 bases match TRBD2. The CDR3 extends over 14 amino acids. Germline V gene sequence: CDR1 SQVTM, CDR2 ANQGSEA. V gave up 5 bases and J gave up 4 bases; unmatched junction bases: 8. The CDR3 loop reads CSVLGGGSYNEQFF. CDR3 sequence (DNA): TGCAGCGTTCTTGGGGGGGGGTCTTACAATGAGCAGTTCTTC.

This clone appeared once. The genes are TRBV10-3 and TRBJ2-3, with 7 nucleotides matching TRBD2. The CDR3 consists of 15 residues. Germline loops: CDR1 ENHRY, CDR2 SYGVKD. Trimming took 4 bases from V and 5 from J; bases not matched to a gene: 9. The CDR3 is CAISAGSGFIDTQYF. DNA of the CDR3: TGTGCCATCAGTGCCGGTAGCGGGTTTATAGATACGCAGTATTTT.